Shown below are 29 T cell receptor beta chains from a single sample sequenced in a study of cytomegalovirus exposure and HLA in healthy donors. The PCR made use of 60 Vbeta and 13 Jbeta primers. This table comes from immunoSEQ multiplex PCR, and its TCRdb copy is limited to in-frame clones, with some not included. The profile shows over 110,000 clones, about three quarters of them singletons. Sample: PBMCs. These receptors originate from a woman in her 40s in good health and CMV-seronegative.

The CDR3 reads CASSPDGGITLHF. In DNA, the CDR3 is TGTGCCAGCTCACCAGATGGGGGCATAACCCTCCACTTT. The chain joins TRBV18 to TRBJ1-6; TRBD1 might be the D (6 bases). Deletions cut 2 bases from V and 14 bases from J, with 13 bases between. Germline CDR1 and CDR2: KGHSH and LQKENI. CDR3 length: 13 amino acids.

This rearrangement joins TRBV7-2 to TRBJ2-3, with 7 bases lining up with TRBD2. Germline CDR1 SGHTA, CDR2 FQGNSA. This CDR3 is 15 amino acids long. V gave up 7 bases and J gave up 2 bases; unmatched junction bases: 9. CDR3 in amino acids: CASTARGVATDTQYF. CDR3 DNA sequence: TGTGCCAGCACCGCTCGGGGGGTAGCCACAGATACGCAGTATTTT.

Concerning this clone itself: This specimen includes other DNA sequences encoding the same CDR3. The CDR3 nucleotides read TGTGCCAGCAGCGTGGGGGGGGGCACCGGGGAGCTGTTTTTT. Its translation is CASSVGGGTGELFF. The chain employs TRBV9 and TRBJ2-2; 7 positions agree with TRBD2. The CDR3 has 14 residues. The germline gives CDR1 SGDLS, CDR2 YYNGEE. V shed 2 bases, J shed 4 bases, and the junction held 2 bases outside the gene matches.

The V and J genes are TRBV9 and TRBJ2-5, with D possibly matching TRBD1 (5 bases). The V end lost 0 bases, the J end lost 5 bases, and 8 bases lay between the germline ends. Germline V gene sequence: CDR1 SGDLS, CDR2 YYNGEE. The length of the CDR3 is 13 residues. CDR3 sequence reads: CASSVEGRETQYF. CDR3 bases: TGTGCCAGCAGCGTAGAGGGGCGGGAGACCCAGTACTTC.

CDR3 DNA sequence: TGTGCCAGCAGTTCCCTACCAGGACTCAAACGGGTCGAAAGCACTGAAGCTTTCTTT. Encoded protein: CASSSLPGLKRVESTEAFF. The chain carries TRBV27 and TRBJ1-1; D unresolved. Germline lookup yields CDR1 MNHEY and CDR2 SMNVEV (reference sequence). V lost 4 bases to trimming and J lost 4 bases, with 28 bases between them. CDR3 length: 19 amino acids.

The genes are TRBV10-3 and TRBJ1-1; 10 bases line up with TRBD1. In germline, CDR1 is ENHRY, CDR2 SYGVKD. With 10 bases clipped from V and 4 bases from J, the junction kept 15 bases outside the gene matches. CDR3 size: 16 residues. CDR3 sequence: CATATRGTGAGTEAFF. The CDR3 DNA reads TGTGCCACCGCTACAAGAGGGACAGGGGCCGGCACTGAAGCTTTCTTT.

There are a few counts of this clone. The J gene is TRBJ1-1, the V gene TRBV6-1; 7 nucleotides align to TRBD1. The CDR3 totals 15 residues. CDR1 is MNHNS, CDR2 SASEGT, per germline. The ends lost 2 bases at V and 8 bases at J; junction bases unmatched: 11. CDR3: CASSEWVNDREEAFF. CDR3 DNA: TGTGCCAGCAGTGAATGGGTTAACGACAGGGAAGAAGCTTTCTTT.

This clone was seen a handful of times. The V call is TRBV6-1, the J call TRBJ1-2, with D unclear. The V gene lost 2 bases and the J gene lost 6 bases, with 16 bases spanning the gap. Germline V gene data show CDR1 as MNHNS and CDR2 as SASEGT. The CDR3 is 15 residues long. DNA for the CDR3: TGTGCCAGCAGTGAACCGGGTTGGACGGGAGATGGCTACACCTTC. This translates into CASSEPGWTGDGYTF.

V and J are TRBV10-3 and TRBJ1-1; D is perhaps TRBD1 (5 bases). Germline V CDR1 and CDR2: ENHRY, SYGVKD. V gave up 4 bases and J gave up 3 bases, with 15 bases separating them. The CDR3 consists of 15 residues. CDR3 bases: TGTGCCATCAGTGGGGCTCAGGGCCGCGACACTGAAGCTTTCTTT. It is translated as CAISGAQGRDTEAFF.

This clone was seen just once. This chain joins TRBV5-1 and TRBJ2-5; TRBD2 is a possible D gene (6 bases). V shed 4 bases and J shed 4 bases, with 11 bases lying between them. Germline-derived CDR1 and CDR2 are SGHRS and YFSETQ. The CDR3 contains 13 residues. The CDR3 nucleotides are TGCGCCAGCAGCCAAACTAGCCCAGAGACCCAGTACTTC. Amino acid sequence: CASSQTSPETQYF.

The rearrangement uses TRBV7-9 and TRBJ1-5; possibly TRBD1 for D (5 bases). The germline V gene encodes CDR1 SEHNR and CDR2 FQNEAQ (reference sequence). CDR3 length: 17 residues. Between the trimmed V and J ends, which lost 8 bases and 5 bases, there was a span of 25 bases. The CDR3 DNA sequence: TGTGCCAGCCAACCCGGACTACGGGGAGGGGTGTATCAGCCCCAGCATTTT. This sequence encodes CASQPGLRGGVYQPQHF.

The rearrangement uses TRBV9 and TRBJ2-5; TRBD2 aligns across 11 bases. V was clipped by 1 base and J by 4 bases; unmatched bases: 9. Per germline, CDR1 SGDLS and CDR2 YYNGEE. The CDR3 consists of 17 residues. The DNA for the CDR3 is TGTGCCAGCAGCGTATCCGCCCGTAGCGGGGGGGCAGAGACCCAGTACTTC. Protein sequence: CASSVSARSGGAETQYF. The complete variable domain, with remaining parts taken from reference TRBV9 and TRBJ2-5, reads DSGVTQTPKHLITATGQRVTLRCSPRSGDLSVYWYQQSLDQGLQFLIQYYNGEERAKGNILERFSAQQFPDLHSELNLSSLELGDSALYFCASSVSARSGGAETQYFGPGTRLLVL.

The chain recombines TRBV5-6 with TRBJ2-5; 11 bases are a match to TRBD2. Germline lookup yields CDR1 SGHDT and CDR2 YYEEEE. Germline trimming cut 4 bases from V and 2 bases from J; bases unmatched to any gene: 4. This CDR3 contains 15 residues. The chain's CDR3 is CASSPGTSGQETQYF. The CDR3 nucleotides are TGTGCCAGCAGCCCTGGGACTAGCGGACAAGAGACCCAGTACTTC.

The rearrangement links TRBV9 to TRBJ2-1; 9 bases line up with TRBD1. J was trimmed by 5 bases and V by 0 bases; bases with no gene match: 9. The CDR3 consists of 17 residues. The germline V gene has CDR1 SGDLS and CDR2 YYNGEE. The CDR3 protein is CASSVAPLDRGDNEQFF. In nucleotides, the CDR3 is TGTGCCAGCAGCGTAGCTCCATTGGACAGGGGAGACAATGAGCAGTTCTTC.

This clone was recorded many times. This sequence joins TRBV11-1 and TRBJ2-1, with a possible D match to TRBD1 (6 bases). V was trimmed by 6 bases and J by 7 bases, leaving 31 bases between them. CDR1 is SGHAT and CDR2 is FQDESV in the germline V gene (reference sequence). This CDR3 is 19 amino acids long. The CDR3 loop reads CASSPARTVIQKTRNEQFF. CDR3 DNA sequence: TGTGCCAGCAGTCCTGCCCGGACAGTAATCCAAAAGACCCGAAATGAGCAGTTCTTC.

This rearrangement joins TRBV10-3 to TRBJ1-2, with D maybe TRBD1 (5 bases). Trimming removed 8 bases from V and 0 bases from J, with 7 bases in between. Germline V gene data show CDR1 as ENHRY and CDR2 as SYGVKD. The CDR3 runs to 12 residues. The CDR3 here is CAIGAANYGYTF. CDR3 coding DNA: TGTGCCATCGGGGCGGCTAACTATGGCTACACCTTC.

The V gene is TRBV28, the J gene TRBJ2-2; maybe TRBD1 (5 bases). Trimming removed 2 bases from V and 0 bases from J, with 22 bases in between. The CDR3 length is 20 residues. CDR1 and CDR2 from the germline V gene are MDHEN and SYDVKM. CDR3 DNA sequence: TGTGCCAGCAGTTTACAGGGCCGGTGGGGCCCGAACCCGAACACCGGGGAGCTGTTTTTT. Its protein is CASSLQGRWGPNPNTGELFF.

J is TRBJ1-1 and V is TRBV4-2; perhaps TRBD1 as D (5 bases). Per the germline V gene, CDR1 is LGHNA and CDR2 is YNFKEQ. Trimming removed 0 bases at V and 5 bases at J, with 16 bases between. The CDR3 sequence is 16 residues long. The CDR3 coding sequence is TGTGCCAGCAGCCAAGAAAGGGGCACTCTTCTGACTGAAGCTTTCTTT. Translation gives CASSQERGTLLTEAFF.

Here the CDR3 DNA reads TGTGCCAGCAGCCCAAACTACAATGAGCAGTTCTTC. Its translation: CASSPNYNEQFF. The chain recombines TRBV7-6 with TRBJ2-1; D is unclear. Germline V CDR1 and CDR2: SGHVS, FNYEAQ. CDR3 length equals 12 residues. V lost 5 bases and J lost 3, with 5 bases in between. The full variable domain, with the rest looked up from reference TRBV7-6 and TRBJ2-1, is GAGVSQSPRYKVTKRGQDVALRCDPISGHVSLYWYRQALGQGPEFLTYFNYEAQQDKSGLPNDRFSAERPEGSISTLTIQRTEQRDSAMYRCASSPNYNEQFFGPGTRLTVL.

This clone was seen a few times. The V gene is TRBV6-1, the J gene TRBJ1-4, with 10 bases identical to TRBD1. V lost 3 bases to trimming and J lost 8 bases; unmatched junction nucleotides: 6. The CDR3 has 15 amino acids. Germline assignment: CDR1 MNHNS and CDR2 SASEGT. The CDR3 here is CASSEGQGSYEKLFF. Here the CDR3 DNA reads TGTGCCAGCAGTGAGGGACAGGGGAGCTACGAAAAACTGTTTTTT.

V gene TRBV5-4 combines with J gene TRBJ2-1; 8 positions agree with TRBD1. J gave up 6 bases and V 1 base, and 6 bases lay outside the gene matches. The CDR3 runs 15 residues. Germline lookup yields CDR1 SGHNT and CDR2 YYREEE (reference sequence). The CDR3 region has the DNA TGTGCCAGCAGCTTGCAGGACAGGGTGGCCAATGAGCAGTTCTTC. Translation gives CASSLQDRVANEQFF.

Here the CDR3 DNA reads TGTGCCAGCAGCGCCGGACAGAATCAGCCCCAGCATTTT. Its protein product is CASSAGQNQPQHF. The chain employs TRBV7-9 and TRBJ1-5, with a weak D call TRBD1 (6 bases). The V end was cut by 5 bases, the J end by 4 bases, with 9 bases between. The germline V gene encodes CDR1 SEHNR and CDR2 FQNEAQ (reference sequence). The CDR3 extends over 13 amino acids.

The rearrangement uses TRBV6-5 and TRBJ2-5; 11 bases map to TRBD2. This CDR3 comprises 13 residues. The V and J ends lost 6 bases and 5 bases, in that order; junction bases with no gene match: 2. Germline values: CDR1 MNHEY, CDR2 SVGAGI. This CDR3 reads CASRLAGDETQYF. The DNA for the CDR3 is TGTGCCAGCAGACTAGCGGGGGACGAGACCCAGTACTTC.

A remark on this clone: Germline and junction disagree at one end, which may indicate a read error. This rearrangement joins TRBV7-9 to TRBJ1-6; 8 bases are shared with TRBD1. CDR1 is SEHNR and CDR2 is FQNEAQ in the germline V gene (reference sequence). This CDR3 is built from 18 residues. The CDR3 region is CSSSVYRDRLAGDSPLHF. CDR3 bases: TGTTCCAGCAGCGTCTACCGGGACAGGCTCGCCGGGGATTCACCCCTCCACTTT.

The rearrangement joins TRBV19 to TRBJ1-6; TRBD1 matches 8 bases. Trimming removed 4 bases from V and 3 bases from J; junction bases left unmatched: 2. CDR1 and CDR2 from the germline V gene are LNHDA and SQIVND (reference sequence). The CDR3 covers 15 residues. The CDR3 reads CASSSGQGYNSPLHF. The CDR3 DNA sequence: TGTGCCAGTAGTAGCGGACAGGGCTATAATTCACCCCTCCACTTT.

This sequence joins TRBV5-1 and TRBJ2-7; 7 nucleotides agree with TRBD1. J gave up 6 bases and V 0 bases, and 3 bases lay outside the gene matches. The V gene's germline CDR1 is SGHRS and CDR2 YFSETQ. This CDR3 has 13 residues. The CDR3 nucleotides read TGCGCCAGCAGCTTGGGACAGGGAATCGAGCAGTACTTC. Its translation is CASSLGQGIEQYF.

The chain uses TRBV4-1 and TRBJ1-4; TRBD1 is a possible D gene (5 bases). V lost 1 base, J lost 6 bases, and 12 bases lay in between. The CDR3 runs to 15 residues. The V gene's germline CDR1 is MGHRA and CDR2 YSYEKL. The CDR3 reads CASSQVGGLDEKLFF. CDR3 DNA sequence: TGCGCCAGCAGCCAAGTGGGGGGGTTGGATGAAAAACTGTTTTTT.

The chain has TRBV4-1 and TRBJ1-1, with D unresolved. From germline, CDR1 is MGHRA and CDR2 YSYEKL. The CDR3 sequence is 14 residues long. Trimming pared 1 base from V and 0 bases from J, leaving 6 bases between. CDR3 protein: CASSQVHLNTEAFF. The CDR3 region has the DNA TGCGCCAGCAGCCAAGTTCATTTGAACACTGAAGCTTTCTTT.

The chain recombines TRBV7-9 with TRBJ2-2; TRBD1 is a possible D gene (6 bases). The ends were cut back, 5 bases at V and 1 base at J, with 8 bases in the middle. The CDR3 is 14 amino acids. Germline V gives CDR1 SEHNR, CDR2 FQNEAQ (reference sequence). CDR3 sequence: CASSATGNTGELFF. The CDR3 region has the DNA TGTGCCAGCAGCGCGACAGGGAACACCGGGGAGCTGTTTTTT. Using reference TRBV7-9 and TRBJ2-2 for the parts outside the CDR3, the full variable domain is DTGVSQNPRHKITKRGQNVTFRCDPISEHNRLYWYRQTLGQGPEFLTYFQNEAQLEKSRLLSDRFSAERPKGSFSTLEIQRTEQGDSAMYLCASSATGNTGELFFGEGSRLTVL.